This is a list of T cell receptor beta chains from one sample in a study of regulatory T cells in long-lasting Graves disease. TCRdb redid the calling of the multiplex PCR reads with MiXCR, one entry per CDR3 protein. The data hold around 460,000 distinct CDR3 sequences, with approximately 23% observed a single time. The input for sequencing was peripheral blood mononuclear cells (PBMCs), taken when the disease was refractory, from a patient treated with antithyroid drugs. The receptors come from a female donor with Graves disease. Both conserved end residues are part of each CDR3. The D gene is left open where the match is weak. Size values are once, few and many counts, or a class for expanded clones, and some rows have none.

clone_size	v_call	d_call	j_call	cdr3_nt	cdr3_aa
few	TRBV28	TRBD2	TRBJ2-3	TGTGCCAGCAGTGCTAGCGGCAGCACAGATACGCAGTATTTT	CASSASGSTDTQYF
many	TRBV28	-	TRBJ2-5	TGTGCCAGCAGGGGGGGGTTGGGGGGCCGCACCCAGTACTTC	CASRGGLGGRTQYF
many	TRBV6-5	-	TRBJ1-1	TGTGCCAGCAGTTTCATGGGCTATGAAGCTTTCTTT	CASSFMGYEAFF
-	TRBV9	TRBD1	TRBJ1-3	TGTGCCAGCAGCGTATCAGGGGGCGGGAGCTCTGGAAACACCATATATTTT	CASSVSGGGSSGNTIYF
-	TRBV20-1	-	TRBJ1-1	TGCAGTGCTCCTTCTATTGACGAGGGCACTGAAGCTTTCTTT	CSAPSIDEGTEAFF
many	TRBV27	-	TRBJ2-4	TGTGCCAGCGGGCGAGTAGTGGGGGACCAGCACATTCAGTACTTC	CASGRVVGDQHIQYF
-	TRBV7-3	-	TRBJ2-7	TGTGCCAGCAGCTTAACGAGGCCGGGCGGCTACGAGCAGTACTTC	CASSLTRPGGYEQYF
-	TRBV6-2/TRBV6-3	-	TRBJ1-5	TGTGCCAGCAGTTACGGGCGAGTGGGAGAGCAGCCCCAGCATTTT	CASSYGRVGEQPQHF
many	TRBV18	TRBD2	TRBJ2-4	TGTGCCAGCTCACCAGGTGGGACTAGCGTCAACATTCAGTACTTC	CASSPGGTSVNIQYF
many	TRBV7-9	-	TRBJ1-4	TGTGCCAGCAGCTTTGGGAATGAAAAACTGTTTTTT	CASSFGNEKLFF
many	TRBV11-3	TRBD1	TRBJ2-7	TGTGCCAGCAGCTCCCAGGACAGGACCGAGCAGTACTTC	CASSSQDRTEQYF
few	TRBV12-3/TRBV12-4	-	TRBJ1-2	-	CASSSSGGPYGYTF
-	TRBV3-2	-	TRBJ2-5	TGTGCCAGACAAGAGACCCAGTACTTC	CARQETQYF
-	TRBV12-3/TRBV12-4	TRBD1	TRBJ1-4	TGTGCCAGCAGTTCCCCCGGGACAGCGAATGAAAAACTGTTTTTT	CASSSPGTANEKLFF
-	TRBV2	-	TRBJ2-3	TGTGCCAGCAGCGGCTGGACAGGCACAGATACGCAGTATTTT	CASSGWTGTDTQYF
-	TRBV9	-	TRBJ1-6	TGTGCCAGCAGCGTCAGCACGGGGGATAATTCACCCCTCCACTTT	CASSVSTGDNSPLHF
-	TRBV29-1	-	TRBJ1-1	TGCAGCGCCAGTGACGAGTTGAACACTGAAGCTTTCTTT	CSASDELNTEAFF
many	TRBV5-5	TRBD1	TRBJ1-2	TGTGCCAGCAGCACAACGACAGGGAACCCCCCTTATGGCTACACCTTC	CASSTTTGNPPYGYTF
-	TRBV30	-	TRBJ2-2	TGTGCCTGGAGTCCCCAGGGCGGGGAGCTGTTTTTT	CAWSPQGGELFF
-	TRBV6-1	TRBD2	TRBJ2-3	TGTGCCAGCAGGCCTACTAGCGGGGGATCCACAGATACGCAGTATTTT	CASRPTSGGSTDTQYF
-	TRBV12-3/TRBV12-4	TRBD1	TRBJ2-3	TGTGCCAGCAGTTCCAACAGGGGTGAAACAGATACGCAGTATTTT	CASSSNRGETDTQYF
many	TRBV29-1	TRBD1	TRBJ1-1	TGCAGCGTTGACAGGGGGAGGGACACTGAAGCTTTCTTT	CSVDRGRDTEAFF
few	TRBV7-2	-	TRBJ2-2	TGTGCCAGCAGGCAAAGGGGGGGGGCGAACACCGGGGAGCTGTTTTTT	CASRQRGGANTGELFF
-	TRBV20-1	TRBD1	TRBJ2-5	TGCAGTGCTCTCCGGGACAGACAAGAGACCCAGTACTTC	CSALRDRQETQYF
-	TRBV19	TRBD1	TRBJ2-1	TGTGCCAGTAAGGTTACAGGGGATTACAATGAGCAGTTCTTC	CASKVTGDYNEQFF
-	TRBV6-2/TRBV6-3	TRBD1	TRBJ1-2	TGTGCCGGCAGGACCCTTCCGGGACAGGGAAGGGATGGCTACACCTTC	CAGRTLPGQGRDGYTF
many	TRBV15	-	TRBJ1-5	TGTGCCACCAGCAGAGTTGGAGGGAATCAGCCCCAGCATTTT	CATSRVGGNQPQHF
few	TRBV4-3	-	TRBJ2-7	TGCGCCAGCAGCCATCCAGGAGGCGAGCAGTACTTC	CASSHPGGEQYF
many	TRBV6-1	TRBD1	TRBJ1-5	TGTGCCAGCAGCCAGACAGGGGTAAGACAGCCCCAGCATTTT	CASSQTGVRQPQHF
few	TRBV19	TRBD1	TRBJ1-2	TGTGCCAGTAGCCCGGGACAGGGGGCTATTGGCTACACCTTC	CASSPGQGAIGYTF
-	TRBV28	-	TRBJ1-2	TGCGCCAGCAGCCAAGGGTCCACTCTCGCGTATGGCTACACCTTC	CASSQGSTLAYGYTF
-	TRBV9	-	TRBJ1-2	TGTGCCAGCAGAGGACTGGACGGCTACACCTTC	CASRGLDGYTF
-	TRBV18	-	TRBJ1-5	TGTGCCAGCTCACTGCGGCGGGGGCCCAATCAGCCCCAGCATTTT	CASSLRRGPNQPQHF
-	TRBV4-1	-	TRBJ1-2	TGCGCCAGCAGCCAAGAAAGAGTTAACTATGGCTACACCTTC	CASSQERVNYGYTF
-	TRBV7-2	TRBD1	TRBJ2-7	TGTGCCAGTAGTACAAGACAGGGGTTTGGCTACGAGCAGTACTTC	CASSTRQGFGYEQYF